The sequence of this T cell receptor (beta chain) was determined in a study of cytomegalovirus exposure and HLA in healthy donors. In this sample, this clone turned up once. Its matching antigen is unknown. Regarding the study as a whole: Specificity of a few CMV-associated chains for CMV antigens was verified in vitro. Association with HLA alleles at 0.05 false discovery rate was found for around 15,000 TCR beta sequences in a later analysis.

Vbeta (60) and Jbeta (13) primers were used in the PCR. In the source study's methods: In a later analysis, approximately 80 million unique TCR beta chains included roughly 11 million shared by two or more donors. Using immunoSEQ multiplex PCR, the repertoire was profiled, and TCRdb retains in-frame clones only, with some absent. Clone size and V and J calls were adopted from that table, with D and trimming inferred from the DNA. Among around 130,000 clones listed, around three quarters were seen once. V was clipped by 3 bases and J by 5 bases; unmatched bases: 9. This CDR3 is 15 amino acids long. From germline, CDR1 is GTSNPN and CDR2 SVGIG (reference sequence). Each donor was healthy, and each was a bone marrow donor.

The origin of this receptor is a man aged 35-49 years in good health and CMV-seronegative. Material for sequencing was PBMCs. The chain has TRBV30 and TRBJ2-2; 7 bases are shared with TRBD2. CDR3 protein: CAWSPGGGPTGELFF. In DNA, the CDR3 is TGTGCCTGGAGCCCGGGCGGGGGTCCAACCGGGGAGCTGTTTTTT.